Shown below are 16 T cell receptor beta chains from a single sample sequenced in a study of graft-versus-host responses after intestinal transplantation (dated by TCRdb to the early 2020s). Their antigens remain unidentified. The receptor library was made with the immunoSEQ multiplex PCR assay. Here the immuneACCESS table is served through TCRdb, limited to in-frame sequences with V and J called. Missing clones are a known gap in these copies; in checked studies unresolved V genes cover under half, and the rest lacks a known reason. This sample lists just over 95,000 clones; 92% were detected once. The ten top clones hold around 0.17% of the sample. The sample's time point label, in plain terms: cells obtained before transplantation from donor or recipient. The source was unstimulated CD4+ T cells sorted from spleen or lymph node cells, collected before intestinal transplant. The receptors originated from a human donor who received an intestinal transplant.

V gene TRBV9 combines with J gene TRBJ2-3, with TRBD2 identical over 12 bases. The J segment lost 6 bases and the V segment lost 1 base, leaving 3 bases of the junction unmatched. The CDR3 length is 15 residues. Germline V lookup: CDR1 SGDLS, CDR2 YYNGEE. The CDR3 DNA sequence: TGTGCCAGCAGCGTATCCCTAGCGGGGGGGGATACGCAGTATTTT. Protein: CASSVSLAGGDTQYF.

The rearrangement links TRBV5-4 to TRBJ2-5; no firm D call. V was cut by 2 bases and J by 5 bases, with 13 bases left in between. Germline V CDR1 and CDR2: SGHNT, YYREEE (reference sequence). The CDR3 extends over 14 amino acids. The CDR3 DNA sequence: TGTGCCAGCAGCTTTTCGGCTGTCAGGGAGACCCAGTACTTC. It specifies CASSFSAVRETQYF.

This clone has more than one count but fewer than ten. V usage is TRBV6-1 and J usage is TRBJ2-7; 8 bases are a match to TRBD1. In germline, CDR1 is MNHNS, CDR2 SASEGT. The trim removed 2 bases at V and 2 bases at J, leaving 5 bases unmatched. CDR3 size: 15 residues. CDR3 DNA: TGTGCCAGCAGTGAACTCTGGACAGGGACCTACGAGCAGTACTTC. This sequence encodes CASSELWTGTYEQYF.

This rearrangement joins TRBV5-1 to TRBJ2-3; TRBD2 agrees at 13 bases. With 5 bases clipped from V and 3 bases from J, the junction kept 6 bases outside the gene matches. From germline, CDR1 is SGHRS and CDR2 YFSETQ. The CDR3 is 16 residues long. CDR3 sequence (DNA): TGCGCCAGCAGGTTATGGACTAGCGGGAGAACAGATACGCAGTATTTT. This codes for CASRLWTSGRTDTQYF.

The chain links TRBV25-1 to TRBJ1-6, with TRBD1 matching 7 bases. Germline assignment: CDR1 MGHDK and CDR2 SYGVNS. The CDR3 has 12 residues. With V trimmed by 8 bases and J by 8 bases, 3 bases remained unmatched. CDR3 sequence: CASRDSHSPLHF. CDR3 sequence (DNA): TGTGCCAGCCGGGACAGCCATTCACCCCTCCACTTT.

V is TRBV27 and J is TRBJ2-7, with D perhaps TRBD2 (6 bases). This CDR3 has 14 amino acids. Per the germline V gene, CDR1 is MNHEY and CDR2 is SMNVEV (reference sequence). V lost 6 bases and J lost 7, with 19 bases in between. Here the CDR3 reads CASRPVGGLGEQYF. CDR3 nucleotides: TGTGCCAGCAGGCCAGTGGGAGGCCTGGGGGAGCAGTACTTC.

This chain links TRBV15 with TRBJ2-2; D is possibly TRBD1 (6 bases). There are 14 residues in the CDR3. With 0 bases removed from V and 7 bases from J, the gap between germline ends came to 9 bases. The germline gives CDR1 LNHNV, CDR2 YYDKDF (reference sequence). Written as DNA, the CDR3 is TGTGCCACCAGCAGAGATACAGGGTTCGGGGAGCTGTTTTTT. Translation: CATSRDTGFGELFF.

The rearrangement joins TRBV2 to TRBJ2-5; TRBD1 matches 7 bases. The CDR3 sequence is 15 residues long. V gave up 3 bases and J gave up 2 bases; unmatched junction bases: 6. CDR1 SNHLY and CDR2 FYNNEI come from the germline V gene. DNA for the CDR3: TGTGCCAGCAGTGAGCAGGGGGTCCCACAAGAGACCCAGTACTTC. Its translation is CASSEQGVPQETQYF. The full variable domain, rest sourced from reference TRBV2 and TRBJ2-5, is EPEVTQTPSHQVTQMGQEVILRCVPISNHLYFYWYRQILGQKVEFLVSFYNNEISEKSEIFDDQFSVERPDGSNFTLKIRSTKLEDSAMYFCASSEQGVPQETQYFGPGTRLLVL.

V usage is TRBV6-1 and J usage is TRBJ2-7; 11 nucleotides match TRBD1. Germline assignment: CDR1 MNHNS and CDR2 SASEGT. Losses at the gene ends were 4 bases for V and 3 bases for J; bases not matched to a gene: 5. The CDR3 sequence is 15 residues long. This CDR3 is CASSAGTGGFYEQYF. The DNA of the CDR3 is TGTGCCAGCAGTGCTGGGACAGGGGGTTTCTACGAGCAGTACTTC.

J is TRBJ2-5 and V is TRBV18; 13 nucleotides line up with TRBD2. Germline V gene data show CDR1 as KGHSH and CDR2 as LQKENI. Losses at the gene ends were 6 bases for V and 5 bases for J; bases not matched to a gene: 6. The CDR3 is 15 amino acids. The CDR3 protein is CASSLGLAGEETQYF. In nucleotides, the CDR3 is TGTGCCAGCTCGCTTGGACTAGCGGGAGAGGAGACCCAGTACTTC.

CDR3 sequence (DNA): TGTGCCAGTAAGACCGGGACAGGGGTATATGGCTACACCTTC. This encodes CASKTGTGVYGYTF. The chain carries TRBV2 and TRBJ1-2, with 10 bases lining up with TRBD1. Germline-derived CDR1 and CDR2 are SNHLY and FYNNEI. V trimming: 9 bases; J trimming: 5 bases; junction bases outside the gene matches: 9. CDR3 length: 14 amino acids.

There are a few counts of this clone. The chain has TRBV7-2 and TRBJ2-2; the match to TRBD2 covers 11 bases. V lost 5 bases to trimming and J lost 3 bases; unmatched junction nucleotides: 2. This CDR3 comprises 15 residues. The germline V gene has CDR1 SGHTA and CDR2 FQGNSA. CDR3 region: CASSLLAGDTGELFF. CDR3 nucleotides: TGTGCCAGCAGCCTACTAGCGGGGGACACCGGGGAGCTGTTTTTT.

CDR3 nucleotide sequence: TGTGCCAGTAGTATTCGGGGGACAGGACCTAATGAAAAACTGTTTTTT. The encoded protein is CASSIRGTGPNEKLFF. The chain carries TRBV19 and TRBJ1-4, with 8 bases fitting TRBD1. Germline V lookup: CDR1 LNHDA, CDR2 SQIVND (reference sequence). This CDR3 has 16 residues. The V and J ends lost 3 bases and 3 bases, in that order; junction bases with no gene match: 6. The complete variable domain, with remaining parts taken from reference TRBV19 and TRBJ1-4, reads DGGITQSPKYLFRKEGQNVTLSCEQNLNHDAMYWYRQDPGQGLRLIYYSQIVNDFQKGDIAEGYSVSREKKESFPLTVTSAQKNPTAFYLCASSIRGTGPNEKLFFGSGTQLSVL.

The rearrangement links TRBV6-1 to TRBJ2-7, with 15 bases that match TRBD2. Germline CDR1 and CDR2: MNHNS and SASEGT. The CDR3 runs 15 residues. J was trimmed by 4 bases and V by 4 bases; bases with no gene match: 2. In DNA, the CDR3 is TGTGCCAGCAGTGGGACTAGCGGGGGGGCTTACGAGCAGTACTTC. Amino acids: CASSGTSGGAYEQYF.

The chain has TRBV7-2 and TRBJ1-2; TRBD1 aligns across 9 bases. Germline V gives CDR1 SGHTA, CDR2 FQGNSA. Losses at the gene ends were 5 bases for V and 4 bases for J; bases not matched to a gene: 11. CDR3 length equals 16 residues. CDR3 DNA sequence: TGTGCCAGCAGCGCTACGGGACAGGGATGGGGCTATGGCTACACCTTC. It codes for CASSATGQGWGYGYTF.

The chain recombines TRBV5-1 with TRBJ2-2, with D hard to call. The V gene's germline CDR1 is SGHRS and CDR2 YFSETQ. CDR3 length: 16 residues. V gave up 4 bases and J gave up 3 bases, with 16 bases separating them. CDR3 region: CASSPPWAAYTGELFF. The CDR3, as DNA: TGCGCCAGCAGCCCCCCTTGGGCAGCTTACACCGGGGAGCTGTTTTTT.